Listed here are 19 T cell receptor beta chains from one sample, sequenced in a study of PD-L1 blockade in urothelial cancer. Libraries were prepared by immunoSEQ multiplex PCR; TCRdb keeps only in-frame clonotypes and omits some of them. The top ten clones hold roughly 4.5% of a sample with roughly 56,000 clones, over 75% of them seen once. This material consisted of PBMCs, taken around atezolizumab (anti-PD-L1) treatment. Every receptor here comes from a man between 65 and 79 years old with urothelial cancer.

This clone occurred once. The chain links TRBV19 to TRBJ2-1; tentative D call: TRBD1 (5 bases). Germline CDR1 LNHDA, CDR2 SQIVND (reference sequence). The CDR3 is 17 amino acids. The germline V and J ends were trimmed by 4 bases and 4 bases, with 20 bases remaining between them. CDR3 coding DNA: TGTGCCAGTAGTACGCAGGGTCAAGGTGGGATGTACAATGAGCAGTTCTTC. This encodes CASSTQGQGGMYNEQFF.

This chain links TRBV30 with TRBJ2-1; 8 positions match TRBD1. The CDR3 sequence is 15 residues long. J gave up 4 bases and V 2 bases, and 7 bases lay outside the gene matches. Germline CDR1 is GTSNPN and CDR2 is SVGIG (reference sequence). Written as DNA, the CDR3 is TGTGCCTGGAGTAATACAGGGGGGTCGTACAATGAGCAGTTCTTC. This codes for CAWSNTGGSYNEQFF.

The rearrangement links TRBV7-9 to TRBJ2-1; 9 nucleotides line up with TRBD2. V shed 4 bases and J 2 bases; nucleotides not matched to a gene: 6. This CDR3 is 16 amino acids long. Germline values: CDR1 SEHNR, CDR2 FQNEAQ (reference sequence). CDR3 sequence: CASSSSVAGAYNEQFF. CDR3 DNA: TGTGCCAGCAGCTCCTCGGTAGCGGGAGCCTACAATGAGCAGTTCTTC.

The CDR3 loop is CASSRGLAGGPIQETQYF. Written as DNA, the CDR3 is TGTGCCAGCTCGCGAGGACTAGCGGGAGGACCGATTCAAGAGACCCAGTACTTC. The genes are TRBV18 and TRBJ2-5, with 14 bases fitting TRBD2. Germline CDR1 KGHSH, CDR2 LQKENI. There are 18 residues in the CDR3. V was clipped by 6 bases and J by 2 bases; unmatched bases: 11.

V gene TRBV7-2 combines with J gene TRBJ2-7, with TRBD2 matching 8 bases. CDR1 is SGHTA and CDR2 is FQGNSA in the germline V gene. The CDR3 totals 14 residues. Losses at the gene ends were 3 bases for V and 6 bases for J; bases not matched to a gene: 7. CDR3 residues: CASSLVGTSREQYF. The CDR3 DNA reads as TGTGCCAGCAGCTTGGTGGGGACTAGTCGCGAGCAGTACTTC.

The chain is built from TRBV7-2 and TRBJ2-3; D may be TRBD1 (6 bases). The CDR3 covers 13 residues. Trimming pared 8 bases from V and 3 bases from J, leaving 12 bases between. Germline V lookup: CDR1 SGHTA, CDR2 FQGNSA. CDR3 nucleotides: TGTGCCAGCTTGAGGGGGAGTACAGATACGCAGTATTTT. Protein: CASLRGSTDTQYF.

V gene TRBV30 combines with J gene TRBJ1-2; D not resolved. The CDR3 is 13 amino acids. Between the trimmed V and J ends, which lost 2 bases and 8 bases, there was a span of 15 bases. Germline V CDR1 and CDR2: GTSNPN, SVGIG (reference sequence). The CDR3 region is CAWSLRGLAGYTF. In DNA, the CDR3 is TGTGCCTGGAGTCTTCGGGGTTTAGCCGGCTACACCTTC.

J is TRBJ2-7 and V is TRBV29-1; tentative D call: TRBD2 (6 bases). Trimming pared 3 bases from V and 4 bases from J, leaving 13 bases between. This CDR3 spans 13 amino acids. Germline values: CDR1 SQVTM, CDR2 ANQGSEA. The CDR3 loop reads CSVDSGGGYEQYF. DNA of the CDR3: TGCAGCGTTGATAGTGGCGGAGGGTACGAGCAGTACTTC.

The chain carries TRBV9 and TRBJ1-1, with TRBD1 as a possible D gene (6 bases). The ends were cut back, 4 bases at V and 4 bases at J, with 17 bases in the middle. This CDR3 is 15 amino acids long. CDR1 and CDR2 from the germline V gene are SGDLS and YYNGEE. The DNA for the CDR3 is TGTGCCAGCAGCAACGCCTGGGGGCGCGGCACTGAAGCTTTCTTT. Protein sequence: CASSNAWGRGTEAFF.

The genes are TRBV15 and TRBJ2-1; TRBD1 matches 10 bases. There are 17 residues in the CDR3. V lost 1 base, J lost 7 bases, and 10 bases stayed unmatched. The germline V gene encodes CDR1 LNHNV and CDR2 YYDKDF (reference sequence). The CDR3 region has the DNA TGTGCCACCAGCAGAGGCTATGGCGGGACAGGGGTAAATGAGCAGTTCTTC. It yields the protein CATSRGYGGTGVNEQFF.

CDR3 residues: CASSLGGTANYEQYF. In DNA, the CDR3 is TGTGCCAGCAGCTTGGGTGGGACAGCAAACTACGAGCAGTACTTC. The chain has TRBV5-4 and TRBJ2-7; 7 positions agree with TRBD1. With V trimmed by 0 bases and J by 3 bases, 6 bases remained unmatched. Germline V gene lookup returns CDR1 SGHNT and CDR2 YYREEE (reference sequence). The CDR3 contains 15 residues.

The chain employs TRBV5-1 and TRBJ2-1; D uncertain. V was trimmed by 1 base and J by 4 bases, leaving 9 bases between them. CDR1 is SGHRS and CDR2 is YFSETQ in the germline V gene. This CDR3 is 14 amino acids long. The CDR3 reads CASSLLDLYNEQFF. Written as DNA, the CDR3 is TGCGCCAGCAGCTTGTTAGACTTATACAATGAGCAGTTCTTC.

The chain carries TRBV2 and TRBJ2-7; 7 bases align to TRBD1. The V gene's germline CDR1 is SNHLY and CDR2 FYNNEI. The V and J ends lost 2 bases and 3 bases, in that order; junction bases with no gene match: 7. CDR3 length: 15 amino acids. In nucleotides, the CDR3 is TGTGCCAGCAGTGAACCCTCGACAGGGATCTACGAGCAGTACTTC. Translation: CASSEPSTGIYEQYF.

Only one count was recorded for this clone. The gene calls are TRBV19 and TRBJ2-2; 12 nucleotides line up with TRBD1. With 5 bases clipped from V and 3 bases from J, the junction kept 7 bases outside the gene matches. Germline V gene data show CDR1 as LNHDA and CDR2 as SQIVND (reference sequence). This CDR3 contains 17 residues. CDR3 nucleotide sequence: TGTGCCAGTAGTCCTCAGGGACAGGGGGCGCACACCGGGGAGCTGTTTTTT. Amino acid sequence: CASSPQGQGAHTGELFF.

This chain joins TRBV5-8 and TRBJ2-1; 7 nucleotides agree with TRBD2. The CDR3 has 20 residues. The germline gives CDR1 SGHTS, CDR2 YDEGEE. V lost 0 bases and J lost 4; bases outside the gene matches: 19. The CDR3 nucleotides read TGTGCCAGCAGCTTGGATGCTACGAGCTCCTGGTGGGGGGGGTACAATGAGCAGTTCTTC. Translating it yields CASSLDATSSWWGGYNEQFF.

This chain connects TRBV5-4 to TRBJ2-2, with D tentatively TRBD2 (6 bases). CDR1 and CDR2 from the germline V gene are SGHNT and YYREEE (reference sequence). Trimming left V 6 bases short and J 3 bases short, with 15 bases between. The length of the CDR3 is 15 residues. CDR3 loop: CASKRREIDTGELFF. DNA for the CDR3: TGTGCCAGCAAACGGCGGGAAATCGACACCGGGGAGCTGTTTTTT.

The chain combines TRBV5-4 with TRBJ2-1; possible D gene TRBD1, 5 bases. From germline, CDR1 is SGHNT and CDR2 YYREEE (reference sequence). The CDR3 is 15 residues long. V shed 5 bases and J shed 6 bases, with 18 bases lying between them. In DNA, the CDR3 is TGTGCCAGCAGGATCGGAGCAGGTAGGGGCAATGAGCAGTTCTTC. It yields the protein CASRIGAGRGNEQFF.

The table lists this clone with a count of one. This chain joins TRBV6-5 and TRBJ1-2; TRBD1 might be the D (6 bases). The CDR3 contains 13 residues. V was shortened by 5 bases and J by 3 bases, with 10 bases between the two germline ends. In germline, CDR1 is MNHEY, CDR2 SVGAGI. This CDR3 reads CASSRDTHYGYTF. As DNA, the CDR3 is TGTGCCAGCAGTCGGGACACCCACTATGGCTACACCTTC.

This chain joins TRBV5-1 and TRBJ2-7; possible D gene TRBD1, 6 bases. This CDR3 comprises 12 residues. V was trimmed by 5 bases and J by 5 bases, leaving 11 bases between them. Per germline, CDR1 SGHRS and CDR2 YFSETQ. The CDR3 loop is CASRGGSHEQYF. Here the CDR3 DNA reads TGCGCCAGCAGAGGGGGAAGTCACGAGCAGTACTTC.